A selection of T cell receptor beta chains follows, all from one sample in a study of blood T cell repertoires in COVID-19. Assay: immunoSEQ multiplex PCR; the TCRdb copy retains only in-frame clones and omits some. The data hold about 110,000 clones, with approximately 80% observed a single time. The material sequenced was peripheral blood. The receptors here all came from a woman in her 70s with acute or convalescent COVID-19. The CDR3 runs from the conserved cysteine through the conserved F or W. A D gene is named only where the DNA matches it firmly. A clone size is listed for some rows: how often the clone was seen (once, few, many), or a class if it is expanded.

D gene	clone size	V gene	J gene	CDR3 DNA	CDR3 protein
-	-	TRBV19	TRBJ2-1	TGTGCCAGCGGACAGAGCTCCTACAATGAGCAGTTCTTC	CASGQSSYNEQFF
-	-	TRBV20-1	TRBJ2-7	TGCAGTGCTCAAAACTACGAGCAGTACTTC	CSAQNYEQYF
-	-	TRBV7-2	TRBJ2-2	TGTGCCAGCAGCTCCTTGGGGGCAGAGTCCGGGGAGCTGTTTTTT	CASSSLGAESGELFF
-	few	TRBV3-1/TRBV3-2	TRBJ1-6	TGTGCCAGCAGCCAAGCGGGTGGCCTTTCACCCCTCCACTTT	CASSQAGGLSPLHF
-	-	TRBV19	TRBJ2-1	TGTGCCAGTAGTATAGGTTTCTCAGGCGATGAGCAGTTCTTC	CASSIGFSGDEQFF
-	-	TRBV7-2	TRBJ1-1	TGTGCCAGCAGCCCCCGACGGGATTGGACTGAAGCTTTCTTT	CASSPRRDWTEAFF
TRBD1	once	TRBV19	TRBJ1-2	TGTGCCAGTAAAGTGGGACAGGGAGTCTATGGCTACACCTTC	CASKVGQGVYGYTF
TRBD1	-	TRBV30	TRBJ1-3	TGTGCCTGGAACCGACAGGGCTACTCTGGAAACACCATATATTTT	CAWNRQGYSGNTIYF
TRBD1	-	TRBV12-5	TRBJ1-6	TGTGCTAGTGGTTTGGACACCGGGACAGTGAATTCACCCCTCCACTTT	CASGLDTGTVNSPLHF
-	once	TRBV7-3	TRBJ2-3	TGTGCCAGCAGCTCCCGGAGCGGTCAGCGGGCAGATACGCAGTATTTT	CASSSRSGQRADTQYF
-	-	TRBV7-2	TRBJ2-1	TGTGCCAGCAGCTTAACAGGCCCCGAGCAGGCGCCCTACAATGAGCAGTTCTTC	CASSLTGPEQAPYNEQFF
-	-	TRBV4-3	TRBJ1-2	TGCGCCAGCAGCCAAGATCCAGGATTACACTATGGCTACACCTTC	CASSQDPGLHYGYTF
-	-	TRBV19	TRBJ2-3	TGTGCCAGTAGTTCCCCCGGTAGCACAGATACGCAGTATTTT	CASSSPGSTDTQYF
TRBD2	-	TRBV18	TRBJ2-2	TGTGCCAGCTCACCACGGTTACTAGCGGGAGGTGTCGGGGAGCTGTTTTTT	CASSPRLLAGGVGELFF
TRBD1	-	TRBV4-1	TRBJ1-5	TGCGCCAGCAGCCAAGATCTCGCAGGGGGTTATCAGCCCCAGCATTTT	CASSQDLAGGYQPQHF
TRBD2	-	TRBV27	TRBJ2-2	TGTGCCAGCAGTTTATCATCGGGGGGGCCCGGGGAGCTGTTTTTT	CASSLSSGGPGELFF
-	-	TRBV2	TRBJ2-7	TGTGCCAGCAGTGCTCTTGGTGTTGGGGCTTACGAGCAGTACTTC	CASSALGVGAYEQYF